The clone carrying this TCR beta chain was recorded many times. What it recognizes is unknown. The data stem from a study of T cell repertoires in cytomegalovirus infection. The overall study: Public TCR beta signatures provided an indication of both CMV infection and a matching HLA type. Study outcomes and limitations: Dominating the ex vivo response were TCR beta clonotypes that were CMV-specific and HLA-C-restricted. Cumulative public TCR beta family frequency identified CMV carriers with the relevant HLA.

MiXCR, applied by TCRdb to the reads, yields one record per CDR3 protein. This table holds about 260,000 distinct CDR3 sequences, around 15% found once. Trimming left V 5 bases short and J 8 bases short, with 9 bases between. The germline V gene has CDR1 SGHTA and CDR2 FQGNSA. This CDR3 is 11 amino acids long. The rearrangement uses TRBV7-2 and TRBJ1-1; D ambiguous. This sequence originates from a human donor in good health (CMV status not recorded). Some clones in this sample may be carry-over from other donors' samples. The sequenced material came from PBMCs. The chain's CDR3 is CASSNTVEAFF. In DNA form, the CDR3 reads TGTGCCAGCAGCAACACAGTGGAAGCTTTCTTT.